A single sample is the source of the 22 T cell receptor beta chains below, sequenced in a study of tumour-infiltrating T cells in Burkitt lymphoma. TCRdb's table, derived via immunoSEQ multiplex PCR, lists solely in-frame clones and lacks some. The sample holds around 1,200 clones; more than 15% are singletons and the top ten take 6% to 8.5%. Sequenced sample: tumor tissue. Receptor source: a human donor with Burkitt lymphoma.

This clone came up a few times. One junction end disagrees with the germline gene, perhaps due to a read error. The rearrangement joins TRBV23-1 to TRBJ2-7, with a tentative D call TRBD2 (6 bases). TRBV23-1 is designated an ORF whose function remains uncertain. This CDR3 spans 16 amino acids. CDR3 nucleotides: TGCGCCAGCAGTCAGCCAGGAGGGCTTTACCAGAGCAGGGACCTCTTC. This gives the protein CASSQPGGLYQSRDLF.

There are a few counts of this clone. V and J are TRBV21-1 and TRBJ2-5; the table gives TRBD2 as D, unverified against the DNA. TRBV21-1 counts as a pseudogene. The CDR3 is 10 amino acids. The CDR3 spells CASRDYCQYF. The CDR3 nucleotides are TGTGCCAGCAGGGACTATTGCCAGTACTTC.

A note on this clone: A read error may produce the germline difference seen at one junction end. The CDR3 loop reads CASSKDSTGAFF. In DNA, the CDR3 is TGCGCCAGCAGCAAGGATTCGACTGGAGCTTTCTTT. The rearrangement uses TRBV5-1 and TRBJ1-1; D unresolved. The CDR3 sequence is 12 residues long. Germline V CDR1 and CDR2: SGHRS, YFSETQ. The entire variable domain, with the rest obtained from reference TRBV5-1 and TRBJ1-1, is as follows: KAGVTQTPRYLIKTRGQQVTLSCSPISGHRSVSWYQQTPGQGLQFLFEYFSETQRNKGNFPGRFSGRQFSNSRSEMNVSTLELGDSALYLCASSKDSTGAFFGQGTRLTVV.

In this sample, this clone turned up a few times. This sequence joins TRBV29-1 and TRBJ1-2; D remains unclear. Germline-derived CDR1 and CDR2 are SQVTM and ANQGSEA. The CDR3 is 12 amino acids. V gave up 0 bases and J gave up 5 bases, with 7 bases separating them. In DNA, the CDR3 is TGCAGCGTTGAAGATTTCTATTATGGCTACACCTTC. This sequence encodes CSVEDFYYGYTF.

The chain is built from TRBV30 and TRBJ1-5; D is undetermined. The V and J ends lost 4 bases and 3 bases respectively, with 7 bases between them. From germline, CDR1 is GTSNPN and CDR2 SVGIG (reference sequence). This CDR3 spans 12 amino acids. CDR3 sequence reads: CAWTRDNQPQHF. For the CDR3, the DNA is TGTGCCTGGACCAGAGACAATCAGCCCCAGCATTTT. Variable domain in full (rest from reference TRBV30 and TRBJ1-5): SQTIHQWPATLVQPVGSPLSLECTVEGTSNPNLYWYRQAAGRGLQLLFYSVGIGQISSEVPQNLSASRPQDRQFILSSKKLLLSDSGFYLCAWTRDNQPQHFGDGTRLSIL.

In the case of this clone: The junction departs from the called germline gene at one end, perhaps through a read error. The rearrangement uses TRBV19 and TRBJ2-1; 8 nucleotides agree with TRBD1. This CDR3 comprises 16 residues. Germline V gives CDR1 LNHDA, CDR2 SQIVND (reference sequence). For the CDR3, the DNA is TGTGCCAGTAGGAGACGACAGGGGAATCCCTACAATAAGCAGTTCTTC. Its protein is CASRRRQGNPYNKQFF.

The V and J genes are TRBV25-1 and TRBJ2-2; 8 nucleotides align to TRBD1. The CDR3 contains 16 residues. V lost 5 bases and J lost 1; bases outside the gene matches: 6. CDR1 and CDR2 from the germline V gene are MGHDK and SYGVNS. CDR3 loop: CASSKGTGLNTGELFF. Here the CDR3 DNA reads TGTGCCAGCAGTAAAGGGACAGGACTGAACACCGGGGAGCTGTTTTTT.

V is TRBV7-8 and J is TRBJ2-1, with D perhaps assigned TRBD1 or TRBD2 (5 bases each). The CDR3 is 13 amino acids. Germline V gives CDR1 SGHVS, CDR2 FQNEAQ. V shed 0 bases and J shed 7 bases, with 7 bases lying between them. CDR3 in amino acids: CASSLAWGNEQFF. CDR3 DNA sequence: TGTGCCAGCAGCTTAGCGTGGGGGAATGAGCAGTTCTTC.

This clone was detected a few times. CDR3 loop: CARSLPSGTNTYEQYF. The CDR3 DNA follows: TGTGCCAGAAGCTTGCCTTCGGGGACTAATACCTACGAGCAGTACTTC. The rearrangement uses TRBV7-5 and TRBJ2-7; TRBD2, the table's D call, was not compared with the DNA. TRBV7-5 is a listed pseudogene. This CDR3 comprises 16 residues.

This clone was seen more than once but under ten times. The gene calls are TRBV28 and TRBJ2-5, with D perhaps matching TRBD1 or TRBD2 (5 bases each). The CDR3 spans 16 residues. V shed 1 base and J shed 4 bases, with 16 bases lying between them. The V gene's germline CDR1 is MDHEN and CDR2 SYDVKM. The CDR3 reads CASSLFVGTGPETQYF. The CDR3 coding sequence is TGTGCCAGCAGTTTATTCGTGGGGACGGGGCCAGAGACCCAGTACTTC.

This clone was found a few times. The chain carries TRBV9 and TRBJ1-3; D is unclear. The V end lost 0 bases, the J end lost 2 bases, and 9 bases lay between the germline ends. There are 15 residues in the CDR3. Germline V gene sequence: CDR1 SGDLS, CDR2 YYNGEE. DNA for the CDR3: TGTGCCAGCAGCGTAGATGAGAGGACTGGAAACACCATATATTTT. Its translation is CASSVDERTGNTIYF.

This clone showed up just a few times. The chain has TRBV7-6 and TRBJ2-5, with 7 bases fitting TRBD1. Germline V gene lookup returns CDR1 SGHVS and CDR2 FNYEAQ. The length of the CDR3 is 14 residues. V shed 1 base, J shed 5 bases, and the junction held 4 bases outside the gene matches. CDR3 DNA: TGTGCCAGCAGCTTAGAGGGACAGTTGGAGACCCAGTACTTC. Translating it yields CASSLEGQLETQYF.

This clone was counted only a few times. Written as DNA, the CDR3 is TGTGCCATCAGGGGCACCGGGGAGCTGTTTTTT. It specifies CAIRGTGELFF. The V and J genes are TRBV10-3 and TRBJ2-2; D not certain. CDR1 is ENHRY and CDR2 is SYGVKD in the germline V gene. V lost 6 bases and J lost 4, with 3 bases in between. The length of the CDR3 is 11 residues.

This clone was recorded a few times. The chain has TRBV4-2 and TRBJ1-3; TRBD1 is a possible D gene (5 bases). Germline V gene lookup returns CDR1 LGHNA and CDR2 YNFKEQ. Between the trimmed V and J ends, which lost 0 bases and 5 bases, there was a span of 11 bases. CDR3 length equals 15 residues. CDR3 nucleotide sequence: TGTGCCAGCAGCCAAGAAGGCAGGGCGAGAAACACCATATATTTT. Translating gives CASSQEGRARNTIYF.

In this sample, this clone turned up a few times. The V call is TRBV27, the J call TRBJ1-5; D perhaps matches TRBD1 (6 bases). The CDR3 is made up of 17 amino acids. The V gene lost 0 bases and the J gene lost 0 bases, with 12 bases spanning the gap. Germline assignment: CDR1 MNHEY and CDR2 SMNVEV (reference sequence). CDR3 nucleotides: TGTGCCAGCAGTTTATCCTACAGGGACTATAGCAATCAGCCCCAGCATTTT. It encodes CASSLSYRDYSNQPQHF.

This clone was picked up a small number of times. The CDR3 coding sequence is TGTGCCAGCAGTTATGGCAGGGGGGCCTACGAGCAGTACTTC. As protein: CASSYGRGAYEQYF. The chain employs TRBV6-5 and TRBJ2-7; TRBD1 is a possible D gene (7 bases). Germline V gene data show CDR1 as MNHEY and CDR2 as SVGAGI. Trimming cost V 3 bases and J 2 bases, with 11 bases left between them. The CDR3 is made up of 14 amino acids.

This clone was observed a single time. The chain links TRBV6-5 to TRBJ2-5; D gene uncertain. The germline V and J ends were trimmed by 8 bases and 1 base, with 14 bases remaining between them. Germline CDR1 MNHEY, CDR2 SVGAGI. This CDR3 has 14 amino acids. The CDR3 DNA follows: TGTGCCAGCGGTGCGTGGGAATCCCAAGAGACCCAGTACTTC. Its protein is CASGAWESQETQYF.

There are a few counts of this clone. The chain carries TRBV29-1 and TRBJ2-1, with D uncertain. Germline V gene lookup returns CDR1 SQVTM and CDR2 ANQGSEA. The V end was cut by 4 bases, the J end by 5 bases, with 6 bases between. CDR3 size: 11 residues. CDR3 region: CSVGDHNEQFF. The CDR3 DNA reads TGCAGCGTTGGGGATCACAATGAGCAGTTCTTC.

The V gene is TRBV28, the J gene TRBJ2-3; 8 bases align to TRBD1. The germline CDR1 and CDR2 sequences are MDHEN and SYDVKM. The V and J ends lost 3 bases and 6 bases, in that order; junction bases with no gene match: 17. The CDR3 loop spans 18 amino acids. CDR3 loop: CASSLSAGGGGRPDTQYF. In DNA, the CDR3 is TGTGCCAGCAGTTTGTCGGCAGGGGGCGGTGGGCGCCCGGATACGCAGTATTTT.

The V and J genes are TRBV29-1 and TRBJ2-3; possibly TRBD2 for D (5 bases). This CDR3 has 14 amino acids. Germline V gene lookup returns CDR1 SQVTM and CDR2 ANQGSEA. V lost 4 bases to trimming and J lost 0 bases, with 11 bases between them. CDR3 loop: CSVGPSGSTDTQYF. DNA of the CDR3: TGCAGCGTTGGCCCTTCGGGAAGCACAGATACGCAGTATTTT.

V is TRBV5-6 and J is TRBJ1-5, with a tentative D call TRBD1 (5 bases). CDR3 size: 13 residues. Germline V gives CDR1 SGHDT, CDR2 YYEEEE. Trimming took 0 bases from V and 6 from J, leaving 7 bases between them. The DNA of the CDR3 is TGTGCCAGCAGCTTGGCGGGGGGTCAGCCCCAGCATTTT. This gives the protein CASSLAGGQPQHF. Based on the CDR3 plus reference TRBV5-6 and TRBJ1-5, the full variable domain is DAGVTQSPTHLIKTRGQQVTLRCSPKSGHDTVSWYQQALGQGPQFIFQYYEEEERQRGNFPDRFSGHQFPNYSSELNVNALLLGDSALYLCASSLAGGQPQHFGDGTRLSIL.

The sample holds a few counts of this clone. The chain links TRBV4-2 to TRBJ2-7; D call uncertain. The germline CDR1 and CDR2 sequences are LGHNA and YNFKEQ. V was shortened by 0 bases and J by 0 bases, with 12 bases between the two germline ends. This CDR3 contains 16 residues. In nucleotides, the CDR3 is TGTGCCAGCAGCCAAGAGCTATCCTCGAGCTCCTACGAGCAGTACTTC. This gives the protein CASSQELSSSSYEQYF.